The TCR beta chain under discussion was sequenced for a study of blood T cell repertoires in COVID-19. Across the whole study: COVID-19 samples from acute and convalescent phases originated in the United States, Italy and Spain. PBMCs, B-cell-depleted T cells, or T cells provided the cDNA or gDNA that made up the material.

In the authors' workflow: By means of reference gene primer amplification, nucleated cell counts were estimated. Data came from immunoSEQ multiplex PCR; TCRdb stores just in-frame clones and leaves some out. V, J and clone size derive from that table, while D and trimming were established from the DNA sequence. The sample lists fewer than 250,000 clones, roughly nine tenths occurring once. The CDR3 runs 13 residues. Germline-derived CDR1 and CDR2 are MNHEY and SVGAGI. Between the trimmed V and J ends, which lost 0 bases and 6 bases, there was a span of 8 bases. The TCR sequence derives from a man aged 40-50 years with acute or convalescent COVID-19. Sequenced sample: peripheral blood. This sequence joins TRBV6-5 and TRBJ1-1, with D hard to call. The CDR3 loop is CASSYSPAAEAFF. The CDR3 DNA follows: TGTGCCAGCAGTTACTCCCCGGCGGCTGAAGCTTTCTTT.